This T cell receptor (beta chain) was captured by sequencing in a study of T-cell memory formation after mild COVID-19. Looking at the study overall: TCR clusters were mostly confined to one donor each.

Germline V gene sequence: CDR1 MNHEY, CDR2 SVGAGI. The CDR3 is 15 residues long. Trimming took 7 bases from V and 1 from J, leaving 13 bases between them. TCRdb fed the 5' RACE reads into MiXCR, producing one record per CDR3 protein. The table shows approximately 400,000 distinct CDR3 sequences, with roughly 18% occurring only once. Whole-study results and caveats: The main location of contracting CD4+ clones was CM and EM, and that of contracting CD8+ clones was EMRA. The second-wave clones peaking on day 37 were not confirmed as SARS-CoV-2-specific.

This clonotype was observed a handful of times. Its antigen remains unknown. Sequenced: PBMCs or a T cell subset sorted from them (not recorded which). This TCR was sampled from a man aged 18 to 29 who had mild COVID-19 (a few samples of this study predate the infection). Cell type and time point are not known. The V gene is TRBV6-5, the J gene TRBJ2-2, with D unresolved. The CDR3 DNA reads as TGTGCCAGCATGGTGGGCAGCTTGAACACCGGGGAGCTGTTTTTT. It codes for CASMVGSLNTGELFF.